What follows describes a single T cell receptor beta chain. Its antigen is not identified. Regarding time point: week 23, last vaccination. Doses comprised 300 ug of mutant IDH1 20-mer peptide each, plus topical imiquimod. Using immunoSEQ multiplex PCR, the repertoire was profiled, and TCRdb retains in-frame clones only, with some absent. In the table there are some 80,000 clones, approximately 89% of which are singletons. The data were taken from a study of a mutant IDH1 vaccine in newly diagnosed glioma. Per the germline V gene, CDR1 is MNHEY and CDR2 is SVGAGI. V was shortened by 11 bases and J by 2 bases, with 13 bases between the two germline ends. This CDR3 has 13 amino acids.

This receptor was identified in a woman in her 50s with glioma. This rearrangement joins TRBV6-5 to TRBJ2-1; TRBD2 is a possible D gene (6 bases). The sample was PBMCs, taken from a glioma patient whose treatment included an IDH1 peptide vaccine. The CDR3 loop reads CAAREGTYNEQFF. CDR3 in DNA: TGTGCCGCGCGGGAAGGGACCTACAATGAGCAGTTCTTC.